The T cell receptor (beta chain) described here comes from a study of T cell changes during pregnancy in multiple sclerosis. This CDR3 is built from 14 residues. Trimming shortened V by 8 bases and J by 2 bases, and 13 bases separated the two germline ends. Germline CDR1 MNHNY, CDR2 SVGAGI (reference sequence). Sequencing used immunoSEQ multiplex PCR; TCRdb keeps in-frame clones, though not all of them. In the table there are more than 70,000 clones, around 93% of which are singletons. The sequence derives from a female donor with multiple sclerosis, enrolled in a pregnancy study. This rearrangement joins TRBV6-6 to TRBJ1-3; D is undetermined. The material was peripheral blood, obtained in the second trimester of pregnancy. The CDR3 DNA follows: TGTGCCAGCGATTCGGGGATTCCTGGAAACACCATATATTTT. Amino acids: CASDSGIPGNTIYF.